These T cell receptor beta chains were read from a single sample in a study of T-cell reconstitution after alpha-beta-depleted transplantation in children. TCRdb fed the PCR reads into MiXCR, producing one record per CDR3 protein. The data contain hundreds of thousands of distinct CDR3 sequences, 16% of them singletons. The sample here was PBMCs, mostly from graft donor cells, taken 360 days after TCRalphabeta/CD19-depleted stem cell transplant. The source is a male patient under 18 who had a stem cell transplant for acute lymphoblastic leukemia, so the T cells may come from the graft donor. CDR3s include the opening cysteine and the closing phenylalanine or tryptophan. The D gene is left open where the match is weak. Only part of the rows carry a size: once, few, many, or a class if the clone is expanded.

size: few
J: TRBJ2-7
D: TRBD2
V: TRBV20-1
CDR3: CSARPGRKRGYYEQYF
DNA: TGCAGTGCTAGACCGGGGCGGAAGCGGGGATACTACGAGCAGTACTTC

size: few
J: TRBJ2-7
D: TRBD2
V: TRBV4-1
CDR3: CASSQGRTSGVIYEQYF
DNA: TGCGCCAGCAGCCAAGGCCGGACTAGCGGGGTCATTTACGAGCAGTACTTC

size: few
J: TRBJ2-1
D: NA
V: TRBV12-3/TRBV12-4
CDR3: CASSLVGSMQFF
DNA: TGTGCCAGCAGTTTAGTAGGTAGTATGCAGTTCTTC

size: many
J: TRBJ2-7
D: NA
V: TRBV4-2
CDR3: CASSQDPPFDEQYF
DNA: TGTGCCAGCAGCCAAGATCCCCCATTCGACGAGCAGTACTTC

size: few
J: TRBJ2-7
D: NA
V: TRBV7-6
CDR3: CASSMSRVHEQYF
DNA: TGTGCCAGCAGCATGTCCAGGGTGCACGAGCAGTACTTC

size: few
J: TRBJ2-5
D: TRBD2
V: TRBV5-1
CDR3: CASSLSSGKETQYF
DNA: TGCGCCAGCAGCTTATCTAGCGGCAAAGAGACCCAGTACTTC

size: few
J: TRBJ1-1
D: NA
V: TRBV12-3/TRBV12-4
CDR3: CASSFKTQTNTEAFF
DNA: TGTGCCAGCAGTTTTAAGACTCAGACCAACACTGAAGCTTTCTTT

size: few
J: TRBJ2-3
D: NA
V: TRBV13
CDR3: CASSSILKPSQGSHSTDTQYF
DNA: TGTGCCAGCAGCTCCATCCTGAAGCCATCTCAGGGGAGTCACTCCACAGATACGCAGTATTTT

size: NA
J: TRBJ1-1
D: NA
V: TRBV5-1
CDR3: CASSLVPLETVNTEAFF
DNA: TGCGCCAGCAGCTTGGTGCCCCTTGAGACGGTGAACACTGAAGCTTTCTTT

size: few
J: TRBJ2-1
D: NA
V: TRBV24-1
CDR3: CATRGGSYNEQFF
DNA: TGTGCCACTCGCGGAGGTTCCTACAATGAGCAGTTCTTC

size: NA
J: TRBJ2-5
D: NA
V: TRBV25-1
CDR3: CASGPNTLETQYF
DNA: TGTGCCAGCGGCCCCAATACTCTGGAGACCCAGTACTTC

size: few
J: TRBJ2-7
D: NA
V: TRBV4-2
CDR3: CASSQDPRTHYEQYF
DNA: TGTGCCAGCAGCCAAGATCCGAGAACCCACTACGAGCAGTACTTC

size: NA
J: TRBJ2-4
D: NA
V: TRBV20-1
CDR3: CSAPSEQNIQYF
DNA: TGCAGTGCTCCGTCGGAACAAAACATTCAGTACTTC

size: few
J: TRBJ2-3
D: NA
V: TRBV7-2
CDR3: CASSLILYSTDTQYF
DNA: TGTGCCAGCAGCTTAATCCTCTACAGCACAGATACGCAGTATTTT

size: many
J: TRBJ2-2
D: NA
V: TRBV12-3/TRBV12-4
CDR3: CASIPGLLNTGELFF
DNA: TGTGCCAGCATCCCCGGACTACTGAACACCGGGGAGCTGTTTTTT

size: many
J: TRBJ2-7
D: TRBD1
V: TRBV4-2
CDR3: CASSQDNRGYEQYF
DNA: TGTGCCAGCAGCCAAGATAACAGGGGATACGAGCAGTACTTC

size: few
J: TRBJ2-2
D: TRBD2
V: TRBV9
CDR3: CASSAPKLAGGPGSGELFF
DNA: TGTGCCAGCAGCGCACCGAAACTAGCGGGAGGGCCGGGAAGCGGGGAGCTGTTTTTT

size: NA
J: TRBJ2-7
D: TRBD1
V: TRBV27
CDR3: CASNKGARHSYEQYF
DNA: TGTGCCAGCAATAAGGGGGCCCGGCACAGCTACGAGCAGTACTTC

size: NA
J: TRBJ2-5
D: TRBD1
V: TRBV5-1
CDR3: CASSPRSTLIRDRGLETQYF
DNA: TGCGCCAGCAGCCCACGCTCCACTTTAATCCGGGACAGGGGGCTGGAGACCCAGTACTTC

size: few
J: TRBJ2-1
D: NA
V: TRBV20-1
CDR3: CSARGTAYSYNEQFF
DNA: TGCAGTGCGCGCGGGACAGCCTACTCCTACAATGAGCAGTTCTTC

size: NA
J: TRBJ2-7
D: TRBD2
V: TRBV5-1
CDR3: CASSSGSGALGEQYF
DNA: TGCGCCAGCAGCTCGGGTAGCGGGGCCTTGGGCGAGCAGTACTTC

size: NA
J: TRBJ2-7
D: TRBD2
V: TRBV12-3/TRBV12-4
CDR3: CASSLSWRERFEQYF
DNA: TGTGCCAGCAGTTTGTCATGGCGGGAGCGATTCGAGCAGTACTTC

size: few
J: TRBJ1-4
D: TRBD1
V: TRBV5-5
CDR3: CASSRTGGGEKLFF
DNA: TGTGCCAGCAGCCGGACAGGGGGCGGTGAAAAACTGTTTTTT

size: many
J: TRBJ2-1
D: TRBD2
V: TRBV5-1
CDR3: CASTRTSDNEQFF
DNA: TGCGCCAGCACGCGGACTAGCGACAATGAGCAGTTCTTC

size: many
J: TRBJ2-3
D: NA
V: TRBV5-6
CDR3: CASSFHLTDTQYF
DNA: TGTGCCAGCAGCTTTCACCTTACAGATACGCAGTATTTT

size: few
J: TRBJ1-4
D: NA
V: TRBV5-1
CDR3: CASGDGDEKLFF
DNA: TGCGCCAGCGGGGACGGGGACGAAAAACTGTTTTTT

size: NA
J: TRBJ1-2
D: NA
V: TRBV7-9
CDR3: CASSLRGVDGYTF
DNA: TGTGCCAGCAGCTTGCGGGGGGTGGATGGCTACACCTTC

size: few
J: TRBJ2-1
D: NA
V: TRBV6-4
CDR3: CASSDGLAATIFNEQFF
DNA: TGTGCCAGCAGTGATGGCTTAGCGGCCACTATCTTCAATGAGCAGTTCTTC

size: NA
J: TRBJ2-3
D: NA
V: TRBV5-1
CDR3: CASSPRDAGTDTQYF
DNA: TGCGCCAGCAGCCCCCGGGACGCGGGGACAGATACGCAGTATTTT

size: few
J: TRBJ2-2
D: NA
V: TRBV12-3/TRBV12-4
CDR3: CASISFGGTGELFF
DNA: TGTGCCAGCATCTCCTTCGGTGGGACCGGGGAGCTGTTTTTT

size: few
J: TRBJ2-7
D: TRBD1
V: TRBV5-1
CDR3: CASSFRGMQYF
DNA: TGCGCCAGCAGCTTCAGGGGGATGCAGTACTTC

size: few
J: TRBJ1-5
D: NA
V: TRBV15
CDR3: CATSRDRRRTGHQPQHF
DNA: TGTGCCACCAGCAGAGATCGGAGGAGAACAGGGCATCAGCCCCAGCATTTT

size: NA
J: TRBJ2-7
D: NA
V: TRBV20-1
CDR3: CSARHDIIAYEQYF
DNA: TGCAGTGCTAGACACGACATAATTGCCTACGAGCAGTACTTC

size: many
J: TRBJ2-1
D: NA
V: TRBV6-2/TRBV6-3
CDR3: CASSYSLAEQFF
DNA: TGTGCCAGCAGTTACTCACTAGCCGAGCAGTTCTTC

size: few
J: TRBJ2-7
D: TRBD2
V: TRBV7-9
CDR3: CASSSPREGRYEQYF
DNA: TGTGCCAGCAGCTCCCCCCGGGAGGGCAGGTACGAGCAGTACTTC

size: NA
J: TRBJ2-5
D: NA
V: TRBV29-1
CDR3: CSVVVRGVLTQYF
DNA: TGCAGCGTTGTAGTCAGGGGTGTCCTGACCCAGTACTTC

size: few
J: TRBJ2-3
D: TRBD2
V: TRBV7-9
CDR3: CASSPRLAGGSTDTQYF
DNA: TGTGCCAGCAGCCCGCGACTAGCGGGAGGATCCACAGATACGCAGTATTTT

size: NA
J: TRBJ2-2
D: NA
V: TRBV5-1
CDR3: CASSSAEGTVNTGELFF
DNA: TGCGCCAGCAGCTCCGCGGAGGGGACAGTGAACACCGGGGAGCTGTTTTTT

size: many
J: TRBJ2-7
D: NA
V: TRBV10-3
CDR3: CAITGTAGFHEQYF
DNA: TGTGCCATCACTGGGACGGCAGGATTCCACGAGCAGTACTTC

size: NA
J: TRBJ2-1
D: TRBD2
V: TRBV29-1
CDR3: CSVEDASGGGYEQFF
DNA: TGCAGCGTTGAAGATGCTAGCGGTGGGGGTTATGAGCAGTTCTTC

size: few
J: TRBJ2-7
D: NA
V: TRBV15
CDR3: CATSRDLSDRLTYEQYF
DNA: TGTGCCACCAGCAGAGACCTCTCCGACAGGTTAACCTACGAGCAGTACTTC

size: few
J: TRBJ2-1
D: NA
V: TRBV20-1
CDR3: CSAPTSYNEQFF
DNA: TGCAGTGCACCAACTAGCTACAATGAGCAGTTCTTC

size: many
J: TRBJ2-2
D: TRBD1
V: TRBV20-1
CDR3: CSALAPGQGDTGELFF
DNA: TGCAGTGCTTTGGCCCCGGGACAGGGGGACACCGGGGAGCTGTTTTTT

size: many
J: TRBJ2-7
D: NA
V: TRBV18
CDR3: CASSPDFHEQYF
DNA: TGTGCCAGCTCACCAGATTTCCACGAGCAGTACTTC

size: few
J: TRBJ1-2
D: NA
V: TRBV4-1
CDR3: CASSQEAMAGYTF
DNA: TGCGCCAGCAGCCAAGAGGCGATGGCCGGCTACACCTTC

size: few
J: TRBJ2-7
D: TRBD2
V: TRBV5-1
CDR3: CASSPRTGGIPYEQYF
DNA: TGCGCCAGCAGCCCACGGACGGGGGGGATTCCCTACGAGCAGTACTTC

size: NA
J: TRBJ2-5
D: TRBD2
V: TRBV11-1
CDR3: CASSLDFGRAGVNQETQYF
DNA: TGTGCCAGCAGCTTGGACTTTGGTCGGGCGGGAGTAAACCAAGAGACCCAGTACTTC